The 31 T cell receptor beta chains listed next were all sequenced from one sample in a study of CD8+ T cells in alopecia areata. Following extraction, RNA underwent reverse transcription to cDNA, which served as the sequencing template. TCRdb's copy holds only in-frame clones and misses some; the assay was immunoSEQ multiplex PCR. The table includes 150,000 to 200,000 clones, about 53% detected once. Treatment defined: oral pan-JAK inhibitor, 5-10 mg twice daily. The sample consisted of CD8+ T cells sorted from blood, taken at week 24, from a patient treated with tofacitinib. Receptors originate from a human donor with alopecia areata.

This clone was detected only a few times. The chain links TRBV30 to TRBJ1-1, with D hard to call. This CDR3 contains 13 residues. Germline CDR1 and CDR2: GTSNPN and SVGIG (reference sequence). Trimming took 0 bases from V and 0 from J, leaving 5 bases between them. In DNA, the CDR3 is TGTGCCTGGAGTGTACTCATGAACACTGAAGCTTTCTTT. Its translation: CAWSVLMNTEAFF.

This clone has only a few counts. The junction and the germline gene differ at one end; a read error may be behind it. The chain has TRBV29-1 and TRBJ1-1, with D possibly TRBD1 on 6 matching bases. CDR3 size: 13 residues. Germline V lookup: CDR1 SQVTM, CDR2 ANQGSEA. The CDR3 reads CSVEGAGDLGAFF. The CDR3 DNA reads TGCAGCGTCGAAGGGGCAGGGGACTTAGGGGCTTTCTTT.

The chain uses TRBV2 and TRBJ1-5; no clear D gene. The germline gives CDR1 SNHLY, CDR2 FYNNEI. The CDR3 contains 13 residues. The V and J ends lost 6 bases and 3 bases respectively, with 9 bases between them. In DNA form, the CDR3 reads TGTGCCAGCAGAGACACCTACAATCAGCCCCAGCATTTT. Its protein product is CASRDTYNQPQHF.

This clone came up a few times. The J gene is TRBJ2-5, the V gene TRBV5-6, with a weak D call TRBD2 (6 bases). CDR1 and CDR2 (germline): SGHDT, YYEEEE. V was clipped by 4 bases and J by 0 bases, with 10 bases between them. The CDR3 totals 14 residues. CDR3 region: CASSGGTDQETQYF. CDR3 nucleotides: TGTGCCAGCAGCGGGGGGACCGACCAAGAGACCCAGTACTTC.

CDR3 sequence: CASSLSRLAGGQRSYNEQFF. The DNA of the CDR3 is TGTGCCAGCAGTTTATCGCGACTAGCGGGGGGGCAGCGGTCTTACAATGAGCAGTTCTTC. The J gene is TRBJ2-1, the V gene TRBV27, with 14 nucleotides matching TRBD2. The J segment lost 4 bases and the V segment lost 0 bases, leaving 11 bases of the junction unmatched. There are 20 residues in the CDR3. Germline-derived CDR1 and CDR2 are MNHEY and SMNVEV (reference sequence).

The rearrangement uses TRBV19 and TRBJ2-5; TRBD1 matches 7 bases. From germline, CDR1 is LNHDA and CDR2 SQIVND (reference sequence). The CDR3 runs 15 residues. Trimming at V came to 3 bases and at J to 5 bases, leaving 9 bases not matched to a gene. DNA of the CDR3: TGTGCCAGTAGTATTCTGAACAGGGGAGCTGAGACCCAGTACTTC. Its translation is CASSILNRGAETQYF.

The genes are TRBV6-4 and TRBJ1-2, with D tentatively TRBD1 (6 bases). Germline-derived CDR1 and CDR2 are MRHNA and SNTAGT. The CDR3 is 13 residues long. V dropped 2 bases and J dropped 5 bases, with 9 bases sitting between them. The CDR3 coding sequence is TGTGCCAGCAGTGACGGACAGCCGTATGGCTACACCTTC. It specifies CASSDGQPYGYTF.

This clone occurred a few times. For the CDR3, the DNA is TGTGCCAGCAGCTTGGCCGAGACAGGGGCTCATCAGCCCCAGCATTTT. Protein: CASSLAETGAHQPQHF. V usage is TRBV5-6 and J usage is TRBJ1-5; 8 positions match TRBD1. CDR3 length: 16 amino acids. Germline loops: CDR1 SGHDT, CDR2 YYEEEE. Unmatched junction bases numbered 7, after V lost 0 bases and J lost 5 bases.

The chain uses TRBV30 and TRBJ2-1; TRBD2 is a possible D gene (5 bases). CDR1 is GTSNPN, CDR2 SVGIG, per germline (reference sequence). The length of the CDR3 is 12 residues. V shed 5 bases and J shed 7 bases, with 12 bases lying between them. CDR3 sequence reads: CAWVGLGNEQFF. Here the CDR3 DNA reads TGTGCCTGGGTCGGACTGGGGAATGAGCAGTTCTTC.

This clone has a handful of counts. This chain links TRBV4-3 with TRBJ2-7; 8 bases agree with TRBD1. Germline CDR1 is LGHNA and CDR2 is YSLEER. The CDR3 sequence is 14 residues long. The V segment lost 1 base and the J segment 7 bases; nucleotides outside the gene matches: 6. Written as DNA, the CDR3 is TGCGCCAGCAGCCAAGTAAAACAGGGGGTTGAGCAGTACTTC. As protein: CASSQVKQGVEQYF.

The chain couples TRBV5-6 to TRBJ2-1; D is unclear. CDR1 and CDR2 (germline): SGHDT, YYEEEE. Trimming left V 2 bases short and J 5 bases short, with 5 bases between. The CDR3 runs to 12 residues. The CDR3: CASSFPDNEQFF. In nucleotides, the CDR3 is TGTGCCAGCAGCTTCCCTGACAATGAGCAGTTCTTC.

As regards this clone: This specimen includes other DNA sequences encoding the same CDR3. The rearrangement uses TRBV29-1 and TRBJ1-2, with TRBD1 as a possible D gene (6 bases). Trimming took 5 bases from V and 2 from J, leaving 9 bases between them. There are 12 residues in the CDR3. Per germline, CDR1 SQVTM and CDR2 ANQGSEA. CDR3 nucleotide sequence: TGCAGCGTTCCACAGGGAAACTATGGCTACACCTTC. Its protein is CSVPQGNYGYTF.

The chain couples TRBV19 to TRBJ2-7; the D gene is possibly TRBD1 (7 bases). Trimming took 3 bases from V and 1 from J, leaving 10 bases between them. This CDR3 contains 14 residues. CDR1 is LNHDA and CDR2 is SQIVND in the germline V gene (reference sequence). The CDR3 DNA reads TGTGCCAGTAGTATCCAGGGGGGTTCCTACGAGCAGTACTTC. It encodes CASSIQGGSYEQYF.

This rearrangement joins TRBV19 to TRBJ2-1; TRBD2 agrees at 7 bases. This CDR3 comprises 14 residues. Germline CDR1 reads LNHDA; CDR2 reads SQIVND (reference sequence). V shed 4 bases, J shed 2 bases, and the junction held 2 bases outside the gene matches. The chain's CDR3 is CASSTRGAYNEQFF. CDR3 DNA sequence: TGTGCCAGTAGTACACGGGGGGCCTACAATGAGCAGTTCTTC.

This clone was seen once. The chain couples TRBV7-2 to TRBJ1-1, with unresolved D. Trimming removed 4 bases from V and 3 bases from J, with 3 bases in between. CDR1 is SGHTA and CDR2 is FQGNSA in the germline V gene. The CDR3 consists of 11 residues. For the CDR3, the DNA is TGTGCCAGCAGCTCACACACTGAAGCTTTCTTT. The encoded protein is CASSSHTEAFF.

The sample holds a few counts of this clone. This chain connects TRBV9 to TRBJ1-5; no clear D. The CDR3 loop spans 14 amino acids. Germline values: CDR1 SGDLS, CDR2 YYNGEE. V was shortened by 4 bases and J by 7 bases, with 15 bases between the two germline ends. CDR3 amino acids: CASSLDGRRQPQHF. As DNA, the CDR3 is TGTGCCAGCAGCCTAGACGGGAGGAGGCAGCCCCAGCATTTT.

The V gene is TRBV27, the J gene TRBJ2-1; D not certain. The V end lost 5 bases, the J end lost 7 bases, and 9 bases lay between the germline ends. The CDR3 extends over 12 amino acids. In germline, CDR1 is MNHEY, CDR2 SMNVEV (reference sequence). DNA for the CDR3: TGTGCCAGCAGTGTGTCCAATAATGAGCAGTTCTTC. As protein: CASSVSNNEQFF.

The chain recombines TRBV30 with TRBJ2-6; D is unclear. The CDR3 extends over 19 amino acids. Trimming removed 3 bases from V and 0 bases from J, with 21 bases in between. Looked up from germline, CDR1 is GTSNPN and CDR2 is SVGIG (reference sequence). This chain's CDR3 is CAWSSHTLNLPSGANVLTF. CDR3 DNA sequence: TGTGCCTGGAGCTCCCATACTCTTAATTTACCCTCTGGGGCCAACGTCCTGACTTTC.

There are a few counts of this clone. The chain links TRBV7-2 to TRBJ1-1; D is possibly TRBD1 (5 bases). The CDR3 runs to 14 residues. Germline V gives CDR1 SGHTA, CDR2 FQGNSA. Trimming pared 5 bases from V and 1 base from J, leaving 11 bases between. The CDR3 nucleotides are TGTGCCAGCAGCCCTAGCGGACAGAACACTGAAGCTTTCTTT. Encoded protein: CASSPSGQNTEAFF.

This clone was observed a handful of times. This chain connects TRBV5-1 to TRBJ2-1; D remains ambiguous. This CDR3 comprises 13 residues. With 3 bases removed from V and 5 bases from J, the gap between germline ends came to 9 bases. Germline CDR1 SGHRS, CDR2 YFSETQ. Here the CDR3 reads CASSSNSNNEQFF. CDR3 sequence (DNA): TGCGCCAGCAGCTCAAACAGTAACAATGAGCAGTTCTTC.

The genes are TRBV19 and TRBJ1-5; 11 nucleotides match TRBD1. The CDR3 consists of 16 residues. Germline CDR1 reads LNHDA; CDR2 reads SQIVND (reference sequence). V trimming: 6 bases; J trimming: 2 bases; junction bases outside the gene matches: 6. The CDR3 region is CASRVGQGVGNQPQHF. CDR3 nucleotides: TGTGCCAGTAGGGTGGGACAGGGGGTTGGCAATCAGCCCCAGCATTTT.

This clone is a singleton in its sample. The genes are TRBV15 and TRBJ2-3; D not certain. CDR1 and CDR2 (germline): LNHNV, YYDKDF (reference sequence). This CDR3 has 14 residues. Trimming took off 5 bases at V and 2 bases at J, with 11 bases between the two ends. The CDR3: CATSLDRTTDTQYF. The CDR3 nucleotides are TGTGCCACCAGCCTAGATAGAACCACAGATACGCAGTATTTT.

J is TRBJ1-2 and V is TRBV27; 10 bases line up with TRBD1. The V and J ends lost 5 bases and 5 bases, in that order; junction bases with no gene match: 8. Germline V gene data show CDR1 as MNHEY and CDR2 as SMNVEV (reference sequence). CDR3 length: 15 amino acids. CDR3 nucleotides: TGTGCCAGCAGTCCCAGACAGGGGGCTTTGTATGGCTACACCTTC. It translates to CASSPRQGALYGYTF.

The CDR3 DNA reads TGCGCCAGCAGCCAAGAAACCACCACAGATACGCAGTATTTT. It translates to CASSQETTTDTQYF. This chain connects TRBV4-3 to TRBJ2-3; D gene ambiguous. V dropped 0 bases and J dropped 2 bases, with 6 bases sitting between them. The CDR3 contains 14 residues. Germline V lookup: CDR1 LGHNA, CDR2 YSLEER.

V and J are TRBV29-1 and TRBJ1-2; TRBD1 aligns across 9 bases. V lost 1 base and J lost 5; bases outside the gene matches: 5. Germline V gene sequence: CDR1 SQVTM, CDR2 ANQGSEA. The CDR3 loop spans 14 amino acids. In DNA form, the CDR3 reads TGCAGCGTTGAAGGCCAAGGACAGGGGTATGGCTACACCTTC. Residues: CSVEGQGQGYGYTF.

The chain recombines TRBV5-6 with TRBJ2-2; TRBD1 matches at 8 bases. Germline-derived CDR1 and CDR2 are SGHDT and YYEEEE. There are 16 residues in the CDR3. Trimming at V came to 1 base and at J to 4 bases, leaving 6 bases not matched to a gene. The CDR3 loop reads CASSLSVTGGTGELFF. The CDR3 DNA sequence: TGTGCCAGCAGCTTGTCGGTTACAGGGGGCACCGGGGAGCTGTTTTTT. Supplemented by reference TRBV5-6 and TRBJ2-2, the full variable domain reads DAGVTQSPTHLIKTRGQQVTLRCSPKSGHDTVSWYQQALGQGPQFIFQYYEEEERQRGNFPDRFSGHQFPNYSSELNVNALLLGDSALYLCASSLSVTGGTGELFFGEGSRLTVL.

V is TRBV10-3 and J is TRBJ2-6; 7 bases are shared with TRBD1. V shed 4 bases, J shed 0 bases, and the junction held 12 bases outside the gene matches. The length of the CDR3 is 19 residues. Germline CDR1 and CDR2: ENHRY and SYGVKD. In DNA, the CDR3 is TGTGCCATCAGTGGAATTATCACAGGGGTCATCTCTGGGGCCAACGTCCTGACTTTC. Its translation: CAISGIITGVISGANVLTF.

About this clone itself: Other DNA sequences in this sample translate to the same CDR3. The V gene is TRBV30, the J gene TRBJ1-1; no definite D call. The V and J ends lost 3 bases and 1 base respectively, with 3 bases between them. This CDR3 spans 11 amino acids. Germline V gene lookup returns CDR1 GTSNPN and CDR2 SVGIG (reference sequence). As DNA, the CDR3 is TGTGCCTGGAGGAGGAACACTGAAGCTTTCTTT. Encoded protein: CAWRRNTEAFF.

V and J are TRBV30 and TRBJ2-7; possibly TRBD1 for D (6 bases). CDR1 GTSNPN and CDR2 SVGIG come from the germline V gene (reference sequence). This CDR3 has 12 amino acids. Trimming removed 6 bases from V and 3 bases from J, with 12 bases in between. As DNA, the CDR3 is TGTGCCTGCATGACAGGTGACTACGAGCAGTACTTC. Amino acid sequence: CACMTGDYEQYF.

J is TRBJ1-1 and V is TRBV5-6; weak D call: TRBD1 (6 bases). Trimming left V 6 bases short and J 4 bases short, with 13 bases between. This CDR3 spans 13 amino acids. Germline V lookup: CDR1 SGHDT, CDR2 YYEEEE. This CDR3 reads CASIQGSGTEAFF. The CDR3 region has the DNA TGTGCCAGCATACAGGGCTCCGGCACTGAAGCTTTCTTT.

By sample fraction, this clone is medium-sized. V gene TRBV10-2 combines with J gene TRBJ2-7; TRBD1 matches at 9 bases. CDR1 and CDR2 from the germline V gene are WSHSY and SAAADI. J lost 4 bases, V lost 10 bases, and 11 bases had no gene match. The CDR3 runs 14 residues. CDR3 DNA sequence: TGCGCCATCGGGGACCCGGGACAGGGTTACGAGCAGTACTTC. Translating it yields CAIGDPGQGYEQYF.